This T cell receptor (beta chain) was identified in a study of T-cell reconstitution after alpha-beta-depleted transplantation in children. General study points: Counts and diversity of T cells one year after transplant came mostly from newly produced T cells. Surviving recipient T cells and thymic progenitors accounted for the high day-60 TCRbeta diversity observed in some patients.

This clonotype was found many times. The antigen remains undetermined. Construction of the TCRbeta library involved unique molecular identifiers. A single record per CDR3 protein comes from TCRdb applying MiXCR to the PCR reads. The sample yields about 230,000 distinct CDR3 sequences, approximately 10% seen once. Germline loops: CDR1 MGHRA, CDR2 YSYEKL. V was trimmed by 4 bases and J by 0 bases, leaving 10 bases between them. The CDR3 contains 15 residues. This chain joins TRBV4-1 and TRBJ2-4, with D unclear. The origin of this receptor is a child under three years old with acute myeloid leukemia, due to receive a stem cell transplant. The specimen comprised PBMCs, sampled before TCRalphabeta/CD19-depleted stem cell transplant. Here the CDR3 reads CASSPLGSAKNIQYF. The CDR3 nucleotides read TGCGCCAGCAGCCCCCTGGGGTCAGCCAAAAACATTCAGTACTTC.